This T cell receptor beta chain was identified in a study of cytomegalovirus exposure and HLA in healthy donors. Germline CDR1 reads MDHEN; CDR2 reads SYDVKM. The CDR3 is 16 amino acids. V gave up 1 base and J gave up 2 bases, with 15 bases separating them. It was healthy bone marrow donors who served as donors. Vbeta (60) and Jbeta (13) primers were used in the PCR. The protocol was immunoSEQ multiplex PCR, while the TCRdb copy is restricted to in-frame clones and leaves out a portion. The repertoire holds over 100,000 clones, with 82% as singletons. Sequencing was done on a sample of PBMCs. The TCR sequence derives from a woman between 45 and 65 years old in good health and CMV-seropositive. The chain uses TRBV28 and TRBJ2-7; a possible D gene is TRBD1 (5 bases). CDR3 nucleotide sequence: TGTGCCAGCAGTTTATCCCTCACAGGTCTAACCTACGAGCAGTACTTC. Its protein is CASSLSLTGLTYEQYF.